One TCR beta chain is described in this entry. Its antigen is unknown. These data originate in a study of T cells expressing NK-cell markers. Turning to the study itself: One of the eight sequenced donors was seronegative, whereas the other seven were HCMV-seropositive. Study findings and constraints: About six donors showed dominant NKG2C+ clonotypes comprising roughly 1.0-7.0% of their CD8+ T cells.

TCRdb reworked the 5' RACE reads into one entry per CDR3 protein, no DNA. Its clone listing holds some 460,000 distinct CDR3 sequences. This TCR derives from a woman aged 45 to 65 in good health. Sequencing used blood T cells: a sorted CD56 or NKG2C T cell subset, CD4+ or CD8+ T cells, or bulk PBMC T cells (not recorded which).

The chain's CDR3 is CSVETANRGLTYEQYF. The chain combines TRBV29-1 with TRBJ2-7; TCRdb's D call of TRBD1 is untestable without DNA. The CDR3 is made up of 16 amino acids. Germline values: CDR1 SQVTM, CDR2 ANQGSEA.